This T cell receptor (beta chain) was documented in a study of T cell clones after liver transplantation. Background on the study: In this trial, immunosuppression withdrawal was attempted within 2 years of liver transplant. At least one year of complete immunosuppression withdrawal without enzymes over twice normal defined tolerance. Whole-study findings and limits: Small, mixed patient groups and varying post-transplant times limit these conclusions. Graft donor-reactive T cells may have migrated into the graft rather than being deleted.

Germline-derived CDR1 and CDR2 are SEHNR and FQNEAQ (reference sequence). The ends were cut back, 4 bases at V and 4 bases at J, with 17 bases in the middle. The length of the CDR3 is 17 residues. Sequencing used immunoSEQ multiplex PCR; TCRdb keeps in-frame clones, though not all of them. The sample yields under 150,000 clones, less than 95% seen once. For this clone: Its matching antigen is unknown.

This clonotype was obtained from a human patient who received a liver transplant. Among the T cells, some may be from the graft donor. This material consisted of CD4+ T cells from blood, taken 12 months after liver transplant. The gene calls are TRBV7-9 and TRBJ2-6; D is perhaps TRBD2 (5 bases). For the CDR3, the DNA is TGTGCCAGCAGCTCCTCGAACCTACCGGGAGGGGCCAACGTCCTGACTTTC. Protein sequence: CASSSSNLPGGANVLTF. Full variable domain (remainder filled in from reference TRBV7-9 and TRBJ2-6): DTGVSQNPRHKITKRGQNVTFRCDPISEHNRLYWYRQTLGQGPEFLTYFQNEAQLEKSRLLSDRFSAERPKGSFSTLEIQRTEQGDSAMYLCASSSSNLPGGANVLTFGAGSRLTVL.